This T cell receptor beta chain emerged from a study of neoadjuvant nivolumab and ipilimumab in lung cancer. Per germline, CDR1 DFQATT and CDR2 SNEGSKA (reference sequence). The CDR3 has 10 residues. Regarding this clone: Its antigen is currently unknown. The junction differs from germline at one of its ends, possibly a read error.

General observations from the study: Pathologic regression was not significantly tied to TCR clonality. Only a small number of samples underwent TCR sequencing. From pretherapy to surgery, tumor richness and clonality rose with dual therapy. Resected tumors had greater TCR richness and clonality than uninvolved lung.

Some clones are missing from TCRdb's copy, which holds only in-frame ones; the method was immunoSEQ multiplex PCR. The sample lists some 17,000 clones, less than 85% occurring once. This chain links TRBV20-1 with TRBJ1-2; no firm D call. This TCR was recovered from an adult with non-small cell lung cancer. The source material was tumor tissue, sampled after neoadjuvant nivolumab, alone or with ipilimumab, at or shortly before surgery. CDR3 protein: CSARSPLYVF. CDR3 bases: TGCAGTGCTAGATCCCCCTTATACGTCTTC.